The sample holds one count of the clone carrying this TCR beta chain. TCRdb recomputed calls from the 5' RACE reads with MiXCR, one row per CDR3 protein. The repertoire holds hundreds of thousands of distinct CDR3 sequences, with roughly 24% as singletons. The CDR3 totals 14 residues. The V segment lost 6 bases and the J segment 2 bases; nucleotides outside the gene matches: 5. Germline values: CDR1 LNHDA, CDR2 SQIVND (reference sequence). The data were obtained in a study of identical twins. The same data also contributed to another study, on T cells expressing NK-cell markers.

V usage is TRBV19 and J usage is TRBJ2-7, with TRBD1 identical over 9 bases. The sample consisted of CD4+ T cells sorted from blood. The receptor comes from a woman aged 18-35 years in good health. CDR3 DNA sequence: TGTGCCAGTAGACAGGGGGCTTCCCCCTACGAGCAGTACTTC. Translated, it gives CASRQGASPYEQYF.